The 2 T cell receptor beta chains in this list originate from one sample, sequenced in a study of Graves' ophthalmopathy and Graves' hyperthyroidism. TCR beta CDR3 regions were amplified from RNA transcripts. RT-PCR was first run with HTBI primers, then multiplex PCR in a second round. TCRdb redid the calling of the multiplex PCR reads with MiXCR, one entry per CDR3 protein. The profile shows 360,000 or so distinct CDR3 sequences, 18% of them singletons. Specimen: peripheral blood. The receptors were gathered from a young woman with Graves' ophthalmopathy.

This clonotype appeared many times. This chain links TRBV18 with TRBJ1-6; D is perhaps TRBD1 (6 bases). V was pared by 2 bases and J by 7 bases, with 9 bases between. This CDR3 is 14 amino acids long. Germline V gene data show CDR1 as KGHSH and CDR2 as LQKENI. The CDR3 loop is CASSPTGGNSPLHF. The CDR3 bases are TGTGCCAGCTCACCAACGGGGGGCAATTCACCCCTCCACTTT.

This clonotype was counted at least ten times. The chain combines TRBV27 with TRBJ1-2, with D perhaps TRBD1 (6 bases). CDR1 is MNHEY, CDR2 SMNVEV, per germline (reference sequence). This CDR3 is built from 13 residues. V lost 6 bases and J lost 6, with 14 bases in between. The CDR3 DNA sequence: TGTGCCAGCAGCATACAGGGTAATCATGGCTACACCTTC. Protein sequence: CASSIQGNHGYTF.